The present T cell receptor (beta chain) was sequenced within a study of T cells in Graves' hyperthyroidism and ophthalmopathy. The study's findings and limits: Appearing also in blood were most of the thyroid clonotypes expanded above 0.001.

RNA transcripts served as the template for amplifying TCR beta CDR3 regions. A set of HTBI primers served as the primers for a first-round RT-PCR of the TCR CDR3. TCRdb re-derived calls from the multiplex PCR reads in MiXCR, one entry per CDR3 protein. The sample includes hundreds of thousands of distinct CDR3 sequences, around 13% of them seen just once. With duration under 3 months, ophthalmopathy was active: Clinical Activity Score at least 3, NOSPECS at least 4. Based on clinical symptoms, serum thyroxine and TRAb, thyroid ultrasound and orbital computed tomography, diagnoses were reached. Fresh peripheral blood, about 10 ml of it, supplied the PBMCs. In this sample, this clonotype turned up many times. The antigen is not known. CDR1 LGHNA and CDR2 YSLEER come from the germline V gene. This CDR3 spans 18 amino acids. Trimming removed 2 bases from V and 3 bases from J; junction bases left unmatched: 9.

This receptor was taken from a woman in her forties or fifties with Graves' ophthalmopathy. J is TRBJ2-7 and V is TRBV4-3; 14 bases match TRBD2. Sequencing was performed on blood. CDR3: CASSQTAAGLAGDYEQYF. CDR3 coding DNA: TGCGCCAGCAGCCAAACTGCAGCGGGACTAGCGGGAGACTACGAGCAGTACTTC.